This T cell receptor (beta chain) was sequenced during a study of T cell responses to AZD1222 COVID-19 vaccine. Notes on the study in general: Regions left unmutated in variants are reportedly the target of nearly half of spike-specific TCRs. Regions 160-218 and 743-854 held dominance among vaccine-associated CD4 TCRs, which spanned spike. Just a handful of people given AZD1222 tested seropositive at baseline.

V gave up 4 bases and J gave up 5 bases; unmatched junction bases: 10. The V gene's germline CDR1 is SGHDT and CDR2 YYEEEE. This CDR3 is 15 amino acids long. Regarding this clone: Its antigen is undetermined.

Profiling relied on immunoSEQ multiplex PCR, and the TCRdb table lists in-frame clones only, not all of them. Among under 70,000 clones listed, about four fifths were seen once. The V and J genes are TRBV5-6 and TRBJ1-1; 8 bases match TRBD1. The sequences come from peripheral blood, collected on day 0 of MenACWY control vaccination. The sequence came from an adult in good health. The CDR3 reads CASSGQGLGGTEAFF. Here the CDR3 DNA reads TGTGCCAGCAGCGGACAGGGACTTGGGGGAACTGAAGCTTTCTTT. The full variable domain, completed using reference TRBV5-6 and TRBJ1-1, is DAGVTQSPTHLIKTRGQQVTLRCSPKSGHDTVSWYQQALGQGPQFIFQYYEEEERQRGNFPDRFSGHQFPNYSSELNVNALLLGDSALYLCASSGQGLGGTEAFFGQGTRLTVV.